The sample holds a few counts of the clone carrying this TCR beta chain. The antigen is not known. TCR beta libraries were made by quantitative 5'-RACE with molecular barcodes. TCRdb re-called the 5' RACE reads through MiXCR, storing one row per CDR3 protein. This sample carries about 480,000 distinct CDR3 sequences, roughly 18% of them seen once, and the ten largest clones take about 0.94%. This specimen comes from a study of CD8 T cells in ankylosing spondylitis. Trimming removed 2 bases from V and 8 bases from J; junction bases left unmatched: 4. Looked up from germline, CDR1 is SGHRS and CDR2 is YFSETQ. CDR3 length: 14 amino acids. Whole-study findings and limits: Earlier reports found some motif variants in synovial fluid and blood in reactive arthritis. Among TCR beta sequences, a motif of several highly homologous variants appeared characteristic of ankylosing spondylitis blood.

Source material: blood, either unsorted or a sorted T cell fraction (not recorded which). The clonotype originates from a male donor with ankylosing spondylitis. V is TRBV5-1 and J is TRBJ2-1; 10 nucleotides line up with TRBD2. The CDR3 protein is CASSFLTSGDEQFF. CDR3 DNA: TGCGCCAGCAGCTTCCTCACTAGCGGGGATGAGCAGTTCTTC.